The clone carrying this T cell receptor beta chain occurred a few times. Its antigen is still unknown. The repertoire was sequenced with immunoSEQ multiplex PCR; TCRdb's copy has only in-frame clones and lacks some. The sample shows around 59,000 clones, approximately 88% of them seen only once. These data are taken from a study of lymphopenia after photon versus proton radiotherapy. Study-level results: Survival link was tested only in deceased patients; proton benefit remains a possibility. Relative stability marked proton patients; photon patients lost diversity and naive cells. After lymphocyte nadir, photon-treated repertoires showed oligoclonal expansion, especially CD8+ Temra.

Looked up from germline, CDR1 is SGHNT and CDR2 is YENEEA. V trimming: 5 bases; J trimming: 8 bases; junction bases outside the gene matches: 10. The CDR3 is 15 residues long. This sequence originates from a man aged 55 to 70 with pancreatic cancer. V usage is TRBV11-3 and J usage is TRBJ2-1, with 9 positions matching TRBD1. The specimen comprised peripheral blood, sampled from a patient treated with proton-based radiotherapy. CDR3 nucleotides: TGTGCCAGCAGCGCCAACAGGGGGCTAAGGGATGAGCAGTTCTTC. As protein: CASSANRGLRDEQFF.